This T cell receptor (beta chain) was obtained from a study of T cells after yellow fever vaccination. For the study at large: The authors prepared low-cell-number fractions using SMART-Seq v4 Ultra Low Input. Whole-study results and caveats: The booster response re-showed most primary clones: roughly 97% CD4, more than 80% CD8. FACS-sorted repertoires might harbor abundant contaminating clonotypes from the bulk population. A small proportion of clonotypes was detected in both the CD4 and CD8 compartments.

There are 15 residues in the CDR3. Looked up from germline, CDR1 is SGHKS and CDR2 is YYEKEE (reference sequence). Germline trimming cut 4 bases from V and 6 bases from J; bases unmatched to any gene: 8. Comment on this clonotype: The antigen remains unidentified.

From the 5' RACE reads, TCRdb called clonotypes with MiXCR, one entry per CDR3 protein. This table holds 500,000 to 550,000 distinct CDR3 sequences, 21% found once. The sample in question was PBMCs, obtained roughly 23 days after the first yellow fever vaccination. This TCR was sampled from a man younger than 35 who received the YFV17D yellow fever vaccine. The chain uses TRBV5-5 and TRBJ1-5, with TRBD1 matching 9 bases. CDR3 nucleotides: TGTGCCAGCAGCGGCCGGGACAGGGAGGGTCAGCCCCAGCATTTT. The encoded protein is CASSGRDREGQPQHF.